This TCR beta chain was found in a study of T cell responses to AZD1222 COVID-19 vaccine. Some clones are missing from TCRdb's copy, which holds only in-frame ones; the method was immunoSEQ multiplex PCR. The table lists 180,000 or so clones, about 92% of them singletons. The CDR3 extends over 13 amino acids. Trimming took 7 bases from V and 2 from J, leaving 11 bases between them. Points from the study as a whole: Females outnumbered males among donors, who were mostly white British; clonal diversity was possibly underestimated. Baseline serostatus was positive in only a handful of AZD1222 recipients. Reportedly, nearly half the spike-specific TCRs target unmutated variant regions.

In the case of this clone: Its antigen remains unknown.

Doses given second, at about 4 or about 12 weeks, were pooled. The chain links TRBV12-3 or TRBV12-4 to TRBJ1-1, with D perhaps matching TRBD1 (5 bases). The clonotype originates from an adult who received the AZD1222 COVID-19 vaccine. The input for sequencing was peripheral blood, taken 28 days after the second AZD1222 dose. CDR3 residues: CASTLGQNTEAFF. The CDR3 coding sequence is TGTGCCAGCACCCTCGGACAAAACACTGAAGCTTTCTTT.